The source of this T cell receptor (beta chain) is a study of cytomegalovirus exposure and HLA in healthy donors. Study outcomes and limitations: Earlier results showed most TCR beta V segments being productive about 90% or about 30% of the time.

PCR used 60 Vbeta primers and 13 Jbeta primers. Repertoires were generated with immunoSEQ multiplex PCR, while TCRdb's copy carries only in-frame clones and drops some. The sample consists of some 160,000 clones, around four fifths of them appearing once. The CDR3 is 16 residues long. Germline CDR1 is SGHTA and CDR2 is FQGNSA. J gave up 5 bases and V 3 bases, and 5 bases lay outside the gene matches. A word on this clone: The antigen remains undetermined.

This sequence was found in a man younger than 30 in good health and CMV-seronegative. The specimen sequenced was PBMCs. The chain recombines TRBV7-2 with TRBJ2-5, with 14 bases aligning to TRBD2. CDR3 DNA: TGTGCCAGCAGCTTCCGACTAGCGGGGGGGCCGGAGACCCAGTACTTC. Protein: CASSFRLAGGPETQYF.